The rows below give T cell receptor beta chains drawn from one sample of a study of blood T cell repertoires in COVID-19. Sequencing used immunoSEQ multiplex PCR; TCRdb keeps in-frame clones, though not all of them. The sample lists over 150,000 clones, around 90% seen once, with 2% to 2.5% in the top ten. The sequencing sample was made of peripheral blood. The receptors were gathered from a man aged 50 to 59 who had recovered from COVID-19. Both conserved end residues are part of each CDR3. A D gene is named only where the DNA matches it firmly. Expanded clones are given a class, and other clones once, few, many or no size at all.

V	size	D	J	CDR3	DNA
TRBV10-3	NA	TRBD1	TRBJ2-1	CAINGGQANEQFF	TGTGCCATCAACGGGGGACAGGCCAATGAGCAGTTCTTC
TRBV3-1/TRBV3-2	NA	TRBD1	TRBJ2-2	CASSAGGIGELFF	TGTGCCAGCAGCGCAGGGGGTATCGGGGAGCTGTTTTTT
TRBV10-2	once	NA	TRBJ2-2	CASSDRNTGELFF	TGCGCCAGCAGTGACCGGAACACCGGGGAGCTGTTTTTT
TRBV28	once	TRBD1	TRBJ2-7	CASSGLDRDEQYF	TGTGCCAGCAGCGGACTGGACAGGGACGAGCAGTACTTC
TRBV6-2/TRBV6-3	NA	TRBD2	TRBJ2-5	CASSYRASGGPREGQYF	TGTGCCAGCAGTTACCGGGCTAGCGGGGGCCCAAGAGAGGGCCAGTACTTC
TRBV5-6	few	TRBD1	TRBJ2-5	CASSPDRGLQETQYF	TGTGCCAGCAGCCCTGACAGGGGCCTTCAAGAGACCCAGTACTTC
TRBV29-1	NA	NA	TRBJ1-3	CSVTGGGDTIYF	TGCAGCGTCACAGGAGGGGGGGACACCATATATTTT
TRBV7-9	NA	NA	TRBJ1-1	CASSLPGGFAFF	TGTGCCAGCAGCTTACCGGGAGGGTTTGCTTTCTTT
TRBV14	NA	TRBD1	TRBJ2-7	CASSQAGGYEQYF	TGTGCCAGCAGCCAAGCAGGGGGCTACGAGCAGTACTTC
TRBV19	NA	TRBD1	TRBJ1-5	CASAVEGGPNEPQHF	TGTGCCAGTGCCGTGGAAGGGGGCCCGAATGAGCCCCAGCATTTT
TRBV28	once	NA	TRBJ2-7	CASSFEARGGEQYF	TGTGCCAGCAGTTTCGAGGCTAGGGGTGGCGAGCAGTACTTC
TRBV29-1	once	TRBD2	TRBJ2-3	CSADGTSGGVFTDTQYF	TGCAGCGCGGATGGGACTAGCGGGGGGGTGTTTACAGATACGCAGTATTTT
TRBV11-2	NA	TRBD2	TRBJ2-1	CASSLVSVSGGEQFF	TGTGCCAGCAGCTTAGTTTCGGTTAGCGGGGGTGAGCAGTTCTTC
TRBV10-3	once	NA	TRBJ2-6	CATSVSSGGRGANVLTF	TGTGCCACCTCAGTGAGCTCTGGGGGCCGAGGGGCCAACGTCCTGACTTTC
TRBV6-2/TRBV6-3	NA	TRBD2	TRBJ2-3	CASSYRLAGGQSSTDTQYF	TGTGCCAGCAGTTACCGCTTAGCGGGGGGCCAATCTAGCACAGATACGCAGTATTTT
TRBV5-6	NA	TRBD1	TRBJ1-5	CASSLGTGKTNQPQHF	TGTGCCAGCAGCTTGGGGACAGGGAAGACCAATCAGCCCCAGCATTTT
TRBV10-2	NA	TRBD1	TRBJ1-3	CASSGTGKGNTIYF	TGCGCCAGCAGTGGGACAGGGAAAGGAAACACCATATATTTT
TRBV21-1	NA	NA	TRBJ2-7	CASSKPVYYEQYF	TGTGCCAGCAGCAAACCAGTTTACTACGAGCAGTACTTC
TRBV5-1	NA	NA	TRBJ2-1	CASSLEQGNGYNEQFF	TGCGCCAGCAGCTTGGAACAGGGAAATGGCTACAATGAGCAGTTCTTC
TRBV7-2	NA	TRBD1	TRBJ1-4	CASSSRQGGNEKLFF	TGTGCCAGCAGCTCCCGACAGGGTGGTAATGAAAAACTGTTTTTT
TRBV9	NA	TRBD1	TRBJ1-5	CASSPQGVGSQPQHF	TGTGCCAGCAGCCCCCAGGGGGTGGGGAGTCAGCCCCAGCATTTT
TRBV19	NA	TRBD1	TRBJ1-4	CASSPRGNEKLFF	TGTGCCAGTAGTCCCAGGGGGAATGAAAAACTGTTTTTT
TRBV30	NA	NA	TRBJ2-5	CAWSARGGWETQYF	TGTGCCTGGAGTGCCAGGGGTGGGTGGGAGACCCAGTACTTC
TRBV10-3	NA	TRBD1	TRBJ2-2	CAISGTGTGELFF	TGTGCCATCAGCGGGACAGGAACCGGGGAGCTGTTTTTT
TRBV6-1	once	NA	TRBJ2-3	CASSEPTPFNLGGQDTQYF	TGTGCCAGCAGTGAACCTACGCCATTCAATCTAGGAGGCCAGGATACGCAGTATTTT
TRBV19	NA	TRBD1	TRBJ2-3	CASSIGLGTGSDTQYF	TGTGCCAGTAGTATAGGACTCGGGACAGGGTCAGATACGCAGTATTTT
TRBV27	once	NA	TRBJ1-1	CASSLSTGTEAFF	TGTGCCAGCAGTTTAAGTACGGGTACTGAAGCTTTCTTT
TRBV5-6	NA	NA	TRBJ1-5	CASSSGSTPQHF	TGTGCCAGCAGCTCGGGAAGCACACCCCAGCATTTT
TRBV6-2/TRBV6-3	NA	TRBD1	TRBJ2-1	CASSYFGQGAYNEQFF	TGTGCCAGCAGTTATTTCGGACAGGGGGCTTACAATGAGCAGTTCTTC
TRBV7-2	NA	NA	TRBJ1-6	CASSLEGRAPNSPLHF	TGTGCCAGCAGCTTAGAAGGCAGGGCCCCTAATTCACCCCTCCACTTT
TRBV18	NA	TRBD1	TRBJ1-6	CASSPKTGENSPLHF	TGTGCCAGCTCACCAAAAACAGGGGAAAATTCACCCCTCCACTTT
TRBV29-1	NA	TRBD1	TRBJ2-7	CSVRTGTYEQYF	TGCAGCGTAAGGACAGGCACCTACGAGCAGTACTTC
TRBV27	NA	NA	TRBJ1-1	CASSLSGKGSLTEAFF	TGTGCCAGCAGTTTATCGGGTAAGGGGTCCCTCACTGAAGCTTTCTTT
TRBV7-8	NA	NA	TRBJ2-1	CASSLQGGTYNEQFF	TGTGCCAGCAGTTTACAGGGTGGCACCTACAATGAGCAGTTCTTC
TRBV27	NA	TRBD1	TRBJ1-4	CASSPLPGQMILTNEKLFF	TGTGCCAGCAGCCCACTTCCGGGACAGATGATTTTAACTAATGAAAAACTGTTTTTT
TRBV5-1	NA	TRBD2	TRBJ2-7	CASSLGLAGTYEQYF	TGCGCCAGCAGCTTGGGACTAGCGGGGACCTACGAGCAGTACTTC
TRBV6-4	NA	TRBD2	TRBJ2-3	CASSERLAGGTSSTDTQYF	TGTGCCAGCAGTGAAAGGCTAGCGGGGGGGACGTCTTCCACAGATACGCAGTATTTT
TRBV5-1	NA	NA	TRBJ2-3	CASSFEGLLGADTQYF	TGCGCCAGCAGCTTCGAGGGACTTCTCGGAGCGGATACGCAGTATTTT
TRBV5-1	NA	NA	TRBJ1-3	CASSQTGRNTIYF	TGCGCCAGCAGCCAAACGGGGAGAAACACCATATATTTT
TRBV2	NA	NA	TRBJ1-5	CASRIQGGNQPQHF	TGTGCCAGCAGGATACAGGGCGGCAATCAGCCCCAGCATTTT